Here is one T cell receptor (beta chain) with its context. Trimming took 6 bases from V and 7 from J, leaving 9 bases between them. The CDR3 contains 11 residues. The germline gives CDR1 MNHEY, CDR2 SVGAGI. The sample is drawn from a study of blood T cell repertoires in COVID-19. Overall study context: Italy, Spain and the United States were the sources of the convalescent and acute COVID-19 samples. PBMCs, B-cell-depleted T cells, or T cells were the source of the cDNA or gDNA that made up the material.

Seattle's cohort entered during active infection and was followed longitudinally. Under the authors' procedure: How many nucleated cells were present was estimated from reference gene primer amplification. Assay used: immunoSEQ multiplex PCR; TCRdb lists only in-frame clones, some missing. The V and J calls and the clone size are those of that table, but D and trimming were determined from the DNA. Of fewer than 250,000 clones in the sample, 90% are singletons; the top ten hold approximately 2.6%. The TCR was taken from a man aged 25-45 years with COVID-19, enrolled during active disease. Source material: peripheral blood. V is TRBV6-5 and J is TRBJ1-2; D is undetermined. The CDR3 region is CASRDSLGYTF. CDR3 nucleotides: TGTGCCAGCAGGGACTCCCTTGGCTACACCTTC.